The entry below describes one TCR beta chain. There are a few counts of this clone. Its cognate antigen has yet to be identified. Base-call qualities are not available, and no considerably larger clone is one nucleotide away. To sequence the TCRbeta CDR3 region, genomic DNA was isolated from the sorted cells. TCRbeta CDR3 regions were sequenced using the immunoSEQ Assay. TCRdb obtained this table from immuneACCESS and retained in-frame rearrangements with V and J assigned. These tables miss some clones; where compared with another copy, unresolved V genes account for less than half of the shortfall, and the remainder is unexplained. The sample table holds fewer than 20,000 clones, of which just under 75% were seen once. The ten most abundant clones make up about 26% of the sample. Counted from cysteine to phenylalanine, this CDR3 has 13 amino acids. Of all the DNA, just the CDR3 is kept, 39 bases in frame from base 1. Cut back by 0 bases and 7 bases, the V and J ends lie 4 bases apart. CDR1 SGHTA and CDR2 FQGTGA are derived from the germline V gene.

The data are from a study of OX40 agonist ivuxolimab in advanced cancers. For context, the study as a whole: Ivuxolimab, which targeted the costimulatory receptor OX40 (CD134), was an agonistic, fully human IgG2 monoclonal antibody. The point of sequencing TCRbeta in the periphery was to test whether ivuxolimab changed TCR sequence diversity and drove clonal T-cell expansion. Partial responses were achieved by three dose-escalation patients, of whom one had hepatocellular carcinoma and two had cutaneous melanoma. A male proportion of roughly 80% and a mean age of 60 years, ranging from roughly 23 to 80, were recorded for the dose-escalation cohort. Intravenous ivuxolimab was administered to patients every 2 weeks at six dose levels: 0.01, 0.1, 0.3, 1.5, 3 and 10 mg/kg. The monotherapy dose-escalation portion (N of about 50 patients) of the phase I ivuxolimab trial is reported in the paper. Of the approximately 50 dose-escalation patients, hepatocellular carcinoma was present in around 20, melanoma in about 15, renal cell carcinoma in 9 and head and neck cancer in 9. Patients were allowed to have had prior anti-PD-1, anti-PD-L1 or anti-CTLA-4 therapy, and approximately 41% of the dose-escalation patients had previously received checkpoint inhibitors. The paper's findings and limits, for the study overall: Which antigens the clonally expanded peripheral T cells were specific for was not determined. Low levels of normalized T-cell clonal expansion were also seen in some patients who did not respond. Partial responders in the 0.1-3.0 mg/kg groups had among the lowest normalized peripheral clonal expansion, especially among CD8+ T cells. At doses from 0.1 to 3.0 mg/kg, clonal expansion was seen in both CD4+ and CD8+ blood T cells between baseline and week 6. After ivuxolimab, CD8+ T cells had more expanded clones than CD4+ T cells on average.

The trial excluded patients who had a history of autoimmune disease or were on systemic immunosuppression. Peripheral blood for TCR sequencing was drawn from every dose cohort at baseline, at cycle 4 day 1 and at cycle 7 day 1. The samples were drawn from a first-in-human, open-label, multicenter phase I dose-escalation trial of ivuxolimab. The trial enrolled adults with locally advanced or metastatic head and neck squamous cell, hepatocellular, melanoma or renal cell carcinoma. CD4+ and CD8+ T cells were sorted separately from peripheral blood before TCR sequencing. The chain is made from TRBV7-3 and TRBJ1-6, with the D gene too uncertain to name. This clonotype originated in an adult with an advanced solid tumor such as melanoma, head and neck, liver or kidney cancer. Material: CD4+ or CD8+ T cells sorted from blood, obtained in a trial of the OX40 agonist ivuxolimab. In nucleotides, the sequence is TGTGCCAGCAGCTTAACGAGCAATTCACCCCTCCACTTT. Its amino acids are CASSLTSNSPLHF.